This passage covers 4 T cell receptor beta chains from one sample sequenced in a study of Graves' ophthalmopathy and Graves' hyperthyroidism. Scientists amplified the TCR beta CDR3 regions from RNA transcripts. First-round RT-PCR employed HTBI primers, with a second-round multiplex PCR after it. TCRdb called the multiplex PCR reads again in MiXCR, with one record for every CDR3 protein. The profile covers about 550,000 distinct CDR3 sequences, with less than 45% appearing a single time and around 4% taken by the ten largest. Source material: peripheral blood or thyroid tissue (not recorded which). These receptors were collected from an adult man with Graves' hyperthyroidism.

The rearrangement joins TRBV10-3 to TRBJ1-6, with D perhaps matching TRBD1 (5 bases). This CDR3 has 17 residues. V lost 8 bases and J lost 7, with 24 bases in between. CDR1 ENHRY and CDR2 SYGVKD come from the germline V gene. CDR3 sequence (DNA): TGTGCCATCCGAGACAGCGCGGCGAACACCGGGAATTCACCCCTCCACTTT. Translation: CAIRDSAANTGNSPLHF.

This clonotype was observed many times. The chain's CDR3 is CSASEGQANEKLFF. The CDR3 region has the DNA TGCAGTGCTAGCGAGGGTCAGGCGAATGAAAAACTGTTTTTT. The rearrangement joins TRBV20-1 to TRBJ1-4, with D hard to call. Per germline, CDR1 DFQATT and CDR2 SNEGSKA (reference sequence). The ends were cut back, 3 bases at V and 5 bases at J, with 13 bases in the middle. There are 14 residues in the CDR3.

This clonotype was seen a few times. CDR3 loop: CASSPRYLIAGGKTGNTIYF. The CDR3 DNA reads TGTGCCAGCAGTCCCCGCTACTTAATCGCAGGGGGGAAGACTGGAAACACCATATATTTT. The rearrangement links TRBV5-4 to TRBJ1-3; 7 nucleotides match TRBD1. This CDR3 contains 20 residues. From germline, CDR1 is SGHNT and CDR2 YYREEE (reference sequence). The V gene end was trimmed by 5 bases and the J gene end by 2 bases; junction bases not matched to a gene: 22.

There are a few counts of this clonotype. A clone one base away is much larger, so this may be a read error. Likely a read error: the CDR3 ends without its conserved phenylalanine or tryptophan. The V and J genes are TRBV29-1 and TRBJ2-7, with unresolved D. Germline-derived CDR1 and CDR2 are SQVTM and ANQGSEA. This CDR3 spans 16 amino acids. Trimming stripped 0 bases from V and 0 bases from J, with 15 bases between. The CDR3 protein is CSVEDVYTLSSYEQYL. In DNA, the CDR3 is TGCAGCGTTGAAGATGTCTACACGCTGAGCTCCTACGAGCAGTACCTC.